What follows are 23 T cell receptor beta chains derived from one specimen sequenced in a study of cytomegalovirus exposure and HLA in healthy donors. This PCR relied on a set of 60 Vbeta primers and 13 Jbeta primers. Profiling relied on immunoSEQ multiplex PCR, and the TCRdb table lists in-frame clones only, not all of them. This sample has 80,000 to 100,000 clones, with around 82% found just once. Material: PBMCs. These receptor sequences come from a man aged 35 to 55 in good health and CMV-seropositive.

The chain links TRBV25-1 to TRBJ1-4; D uncertain. This CDR3 comprises 15 residues. Trimming left V 4 bases short and J 0 bases short, with 9 bases between. CDR1 is MGHDK, CDR2 SYGVNS, per germline. CDR3 bases: TGTGCCAGCAGTGTCGGACTGTCAACTAATGAAAAACTGTTTTTT. Amino acids: CASSVGLSTNEKLFF.

The rearrangement joins TRBV19 to TRBJ2-4; D uncertain. Germline assignment: CDR1 LNHDA and CDR2 SQIVND (reference sequence). Trimming took 7 bases from V and 3 from J, leaving 13 bases between them. The CDR3 has 14 amino acids. CDR3 coding DNA: TGTGCCAGTACCCCGTCGCGAGACAAAAACATTCAGTACTTC. This sequence encodes CASTPSRDKNIQYF.

V usage is TRBV7-2 and J usage is TRBJ2-7; 8 bases align to TRBD2. The CDR3 length is 14 residues. Unmatched junction bases numbered 5, after V lost 5 bases and J lost 2 bases. CDR1 and CDR2 from the germline V gene are SGHTA and FQGNSA. The CDR3, as DNA: TGTGCCAGCAGCACGGGGGGGTCAGCCTACGAGCAGTACTTC. It yields the protein CASSTGGSAYEQYF. Variable domain in full (rest from reference TRBV7-2 and TRBJ2-7): GAGVSQSPSNKVTEKGKDVELRCDPISGHTALYWYRQSLGQGLEFLIYFQGNSAPDKSGLPSDRFSAERTGGSVSTLTIQRTQQEDSAVYLCASSTGGSAYEQYFGPGTRLTVT.

The chain recombines TRBV9 with TRBJ2-3; 8 nucleotides line up with TRBD2. Germline V gives CDR1 SGDLS, CDR2 YYNGEE. With 4 bases clipped from V and 0 bases from J, the junction kept 13 bases outside the gene matches. The length of the CDR3 is 18 residues. CDR3 DNA: TGTGCCAGCAGCCCCTTTGGCGGGGGGAGTTCTAGCACAGATACGCAGTATTTT. Protein: CASSPFGGGSSSTDTQYF.

DNA for the CDR3: TGTGCAAGTCGCTTACCGGGCTCTTCGGGGATTAAAGATACGCAGTATTTT. Its translation: CASRLPGSSGIKDTQYF. The V call is TRBV12-2, the J call TRBJ2-3; the table's TRBD2 call for D was not verified on the DNA. TRBV12-2 is annotated as a pseudogene. The CDR3 has 17 residues.

The CDR3 sequence: CASTGTGGGNEQFF. The CDR3, as DNA: TGCGCCAGTACCGGGACAGGGGGGGGTAATGAGCAGTTCTTC. This chain links TRBV5-1 with TRBJ2-1; TRBD1 matches 11 bases. V shed 8 bases, J shed 7 bases, and the junction held 8 bases outside the gene matches. Germline CDR1 and CDR2: SGHRS and YFSETQ. The CDR3 is 14 residues long.

As to this clone: In this CDR3 the conserved last residue, phenylalanine or tryptophan, is missing, so a read error is likely. The chain joins TRBV30 to TRBJ1-2; D unclear. Trimming stripped 2 bases from V and 4 bases from J, with 11 bases between. Germline V gene sequence: CDR1 GTSNPN, CDR2 SVGIG (reference sequence). CDR3 length: 13 residues. CDR3 residues: CAWSPRGGYGYTL. In DNA, the CDR3 is TGTGCCTGGAGTCCCAGAGGCGGCTATGGCTACACCCTC.

The CDR3 sequence is CASSQWDIDNEKLFF. As DNA, the CDR3 is TGTGCCAGTAGCCAGTGGGACATTGATAATGAAAAACTGTTTTTT. The V gene is TRBV19, the J gene TRBJ1-4; TRBD1 is a possible D gene (6 bases). V was shortened by 6 bases and J by 4 bases, with 15 bases between the two germline ends. The CDR3 covers 15 residues. Per the germline V gene, CDR1 is LNHDA and CDR2 is SQIVND (reference sequence).

The chain links TRBV19 to TRBJ1-1; D may be TRBD1 (6 bases). Per germline, CDR1 LNHDA and CDR2 SQIVND (reference sequence). CDR3 length: 14 amino acids. V lost 8 bases to trimming and J lost 0 bases, with 13 bases between them. In nucleotides, the CDR3 is TGTGCCAGTCACAAACAGGGTTTGAACACTGAAGCTTTCTTT. Its protein is CASHKQGLNTEAFF. The full variable domain, with the rest looked up from reference TRBV19 and TRBJ1-1, is DGGITQSPKYLFRKEGQNVTLSCEQNLNHDAMYWYRQDPGQGLRLIYYSQIVNDFQKGDIAEGYSVSREKKESFPLTVTSAQKNPTAFYLCASHKQGLNTEAFFGQGTRLTVV.

V is TRBV14 and J is TRBJ1-2, with a tentative D call TRBD1 (5 bases). The CDR3 contains 13 residues. Trimming pared 4 bases from V and 8 bases from J, leaving 14 bases between. Germline V gene lookup returns CDR1 SGHDN and CDR2 FVKESK. In DNA form, the CDR3 reads TGTGCCAGCAGCCTGCAGGGATTTGGAGGCTACACCTTC. Translating it yields CASSLQGFGGYTF.

The rearrangement links TRBV5-1 to TRBJ1-1, with 7 bases identical to TRBD1. Germline V gene sequence: CDR1 SGHRS, CDR2 YFSETQ. V gave up 4 bases and J gave up 3 bases; unmatched junction bases: 3. The CDR3 spans 13 residues. The CDR3 DNA is TGCGCCAGCAGCCTAGACAGGGACACTGAAGCTTTCTTT. Protein sequence: CASSLDRDTEAFF.

The chain uses TRBV27 and TRBJ2-5, with 9 bases fitting TRBD1. In germline, CDR1 is MNHEY, CDR2 SMNVEV (reference sequence). The CDR3 is 14 residues long. The V segment lost 6 bases and the J segment 6 bases; nucleotides outside the gene matches: 8. DNA for the CDR3: TGTGCCAGCAGCCGGGGACAGGGTACGCAGACCCAGTACTTC. Its translation: CASSRGQGTQTQYF.

This clone turned up a few times. The chain recombines TRBV5-1 with TRBJ1-2, with 10 bases matching TRBD1. CDR3 size: 16 residues. Germline assignment: CDR1 SGHRS and CDR2 YFSETQ. V gave up 0 bases and J gave up 7 bases; unmatched junction bases: 9. The CDR3 sequence is CASSLESGDRGLGYTF. CDR3 coding DNA: TGCGCCAGCAGCTTGGAATCGGGGGACAGGGGTCTTGGCTACACCTTC.

The V and J genes are TRBV28 and TRBJ2-5, with D possibly being TRBD2 (7 bases). The CDR3 spans 16 residues. Looked up from germline, CDR1 is MDHEN and CDR2 is SYDVKM. The germline V and J ends were trimmed by 3 bases and 5 bases, with 19 bases remaining between them. In DNA, the CDR3 is TGTGCCAGCAGTTTTCGAGGTGGGGGGAGGGGGGAGACCCAGTACTTC. Translating it yields CASSFRGGGRGETQYF.

This clone was detected only once. The gene calls are TRBV6-5 and TRBJ1-6; weak D call: TRBD1 (5 bases). Between the trimmed V and J ends, which lost 6 bases and 9 bases, there was a span of 15 bases. In germline, CDR1 is MNHEY, CDR2 SVGAGI. The CDR3 has 14 residues. This CDR3 reads CASRPVGGISPLHF. The DNA of the CDR3 is TGTGCCAGCAGACCTGTCGGGGGGATTTCACCCCTCCACTTT.

The count of this clone is one. The V call is TRBV18, the J call TRBJ2-7; D is ambiguous. Between the trimmed V and J ends, which lost 3 bases and 4 bases, there was a span of 10 bases. Germline lookup yields CDR1 KGHSH and CDR2 LQKENI. The CDR3 is made up of 13 amino acids. The CDR3 DNA follows: TGTGCCAGCTCACCCGCGGAGTCATACGAGCAGTACTTC. Amino acids: CASSPAESYEQYF.

V gene TRBV28 combines with J gene TRBJ2-5; D call uncertain. Between the trimmed V and J ends, which lost 6 bases and 1 base, there was a span of 18 bases. The CDR3 is 16 residues long. Germline V lookup: CDR1 MDHEN, CDR2 SYDVKM. CDR3 loop: CASSPITQSFQETQYF. CDR3 DNA: TGTGCCAGCAGCCCCATTACACAGAGTTTCCAAGAGACCCAGTACTTC.

This clone was seen only a few times. This rearrangement joins TRBV18 to TRBJ1-6; D is unresolved. The CDR3 totals 16 residues. Looked up from germline, CDR1 is KGHSH and CDR2 is LQKENI. The germline V and J ends were trimmed by 8 bases and 4 bases, with 18 bases remaining between them. This CDR3 reads CASSTASRSYNSPLHF. The CDR3 bases are TGTGCCAGCAGTACAGCTTCTCGATCGTATAATTCACCCCTCCACTTT. The variable domain in full, with the rest retrieved from reference TRBV18 and TRBJ1-6, is NAGVMQNPRHLVRRRGQEARLRCSPMKGHSHVYWYRQLPEEGLKFMVYLQKENIIDESGMPKERFSAEFPKEGPSILRIQQVVRGDSAAYFCASSTASRSYNSPLHFGNGTRLTVT.

This sequence joins TRBV2 and TRBJ1-2; 10 positions match TRBD1. The germline CDR1 and CDR2 sequences are SNHLY and FYNNEI. J lost 3 bases, V lost 6 bases, and 1 base had no gene match. This CDR3 region has 13 residues. The CDR3 bases are TGTGCCAGCAGGGGGACAGGGGACTATGGCTACACCTTC. Residues: CASRGTGDYGYTF.

The rearrangement uses TRBV19 and TRBJ2-1; TRBD2 agrees at 12 bases. Per the germline V gene, CDR1 is LNHDA and CDR2 is SQIVND (reference sequence). Trimming at V came to 2 bases and at J to 3 bases, leaving 11 bases not matched to a gene. This CDR3 spans 19 amino acids. The CDR3 region is CASSIKGLAGAVFYNEQFF. The CDR3 DNA reads TGTGCCAGTAGTATAAAGGGACTAGCGGGTGCGGTTTTCTACAATGAGCAGTTCTTC.

The V call is TRBV18, the J call TRBJ2-1, with a weak D call TRBD1 (6 bases). The CDR3 extends over 14 amino acids. Germline values: CDR1 KGHSH, CDR2 LQKENI. Trimming pared 5 bases from V and 6 bases from J, leaving 14 bases between. Written as DNA, the CDR3 is TGTGCCAGCTCAGTGGACAGCGGTGGCAATGAGCAGTTCTTC. Amino acids: CASSVDSGGNEQFF. The full variable domain, in which reference TRBV18 and TRBJ2-1 provide the parts outside the CDR3, is NAGVMQNPRHLVRRRGQEARLRCSPMKGHSHVYWYRQLPEEGLKFMVYLQKENIIDESGMPKERFSAEFPKEGPSILRIQQVVRGDSAAYFCASSVDSGGNEQFFGPGTRLTVL.

The V and J genes are TRBV6-1 and TRBJ1-3; D gene uncertain. The CDR3 loop spans 13 amino acids. V lost 5 bases and J 4 bases, leaving 9 bases between the germline ends. Looked up from germline, CDR1 is MNHNS and CDR2 is SASEGT. The DNA of the CDR3 is TGTGCCAGCAGTTCAGGCTACGGAAACACCATATATTTT. This sequence encodes CASSSGYGNTIYF.

V usage is TRBV7-2 and J usage is TRBJ2-1; 7 nucleotides match TRBD1. Germline V gives CDR1 SGHTA, CDR2 FQGNSA. Trimming took 1 base from V and 1 from J; bases not matched to a gene: 4. The CDR3 sequence is 16 residues long. The DNA for the CDR3 is TGTGCCAGCAGCTTAGGGAACAGGGGATCCTACAATGAGCAGTTCTTC. Its translation: CASSLGNRGSYNEQFF.